This TCR beta chain emerged from a study of read filtering for tumor transcriptome and immune sequencing. Study results and caveats: This fraction held mixed bone marrow immune cells after CD138-negative sorting. Correlation between methods rose after single-read clonotypes were removed.

Molecular barcoded adaptors covering alpha/delta and beta/gamma chains were used on roughly 400 ng RNA. Via MiXCR, TCRdb re-called the reads, giving one row per CDR3 protein. The table includes roughly 130,000 distinct CDR3 sequences, 10% to 15% detected once. In its sample, this clonotype was seen many times. What it binds is not known. Sequencing was done on a sample of a population of CD138-negative cells sorted from bone marrow. The clonotype comes from a donor at least 40 years old with multiple myeloma.

In DNA form, the CDR3 reads TGCAGTGCTAGAGACCGGGACAGTGGAAAAGCTAACTATGGCTACACCTTC. As protein: CSARDRDSGKANYGYTF. The genes are TRBV20-1 and TRBJ1-2; 7 bases align to TRBD1. The CDR3 has 17 amino acids. Germline V CDR1 and CDR2: DFQATT, SNEGSKA (reference sequence). V lost 0 bases and J lost 0; bases outside the gene matches: 10.